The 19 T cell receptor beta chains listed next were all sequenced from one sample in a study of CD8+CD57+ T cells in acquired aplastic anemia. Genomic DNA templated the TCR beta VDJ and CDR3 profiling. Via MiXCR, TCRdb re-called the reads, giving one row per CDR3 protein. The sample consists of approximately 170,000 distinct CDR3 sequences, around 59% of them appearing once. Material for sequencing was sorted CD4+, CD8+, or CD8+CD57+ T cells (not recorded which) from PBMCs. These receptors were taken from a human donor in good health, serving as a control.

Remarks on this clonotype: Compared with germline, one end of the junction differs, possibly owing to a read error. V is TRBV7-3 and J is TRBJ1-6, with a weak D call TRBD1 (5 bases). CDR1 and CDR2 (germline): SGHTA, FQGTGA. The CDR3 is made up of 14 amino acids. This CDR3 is CASSPDPGRSPLHF. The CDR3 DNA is TGCGCCAGCAGCCCGGACCCGGGACGGTCACCCCTCCACTTT.

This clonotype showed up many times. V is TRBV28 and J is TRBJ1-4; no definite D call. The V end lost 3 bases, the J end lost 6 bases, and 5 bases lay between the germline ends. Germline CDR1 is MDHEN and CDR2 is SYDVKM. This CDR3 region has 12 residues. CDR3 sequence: CASSFGYEKLFF. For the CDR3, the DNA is TGTGCCAGCAGTTTTGGTTATGAAAAACTGTTTTTT.

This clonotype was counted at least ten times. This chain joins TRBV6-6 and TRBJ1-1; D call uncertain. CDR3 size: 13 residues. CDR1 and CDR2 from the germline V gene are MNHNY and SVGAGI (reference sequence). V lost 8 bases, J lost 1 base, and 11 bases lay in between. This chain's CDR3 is CASLGNGNTEAFF. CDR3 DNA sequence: TGTGCCAGCCTAGGCAACGGGAACACTGAAGCTTTCTTT.

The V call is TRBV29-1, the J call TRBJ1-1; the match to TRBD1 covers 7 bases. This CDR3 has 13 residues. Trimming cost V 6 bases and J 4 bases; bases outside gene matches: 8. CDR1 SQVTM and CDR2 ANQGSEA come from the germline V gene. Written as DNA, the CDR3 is TGCAGCGTAGCGACAGGGATGTTCACTGAAGCTTTCTTT. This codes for CSVATGMFTEAFF.

CDR3 protein: CAISADGEETQYF. CDR3 nucleotide sequence: TGTGCCATCAGCGCCGACGGGGAAGAGACCCAGTACTTC. The V gene is TRBV10-3, the J gene TRBJ2-5, with D tentatively TRBD2 (5 bases). Trimming took 6 bases from V and 3 from J, leaving 11 bases between them. Germline CDR1 reads ENHRY; CDR2 reads SYGVKD. The CDR3 has 13 residues.

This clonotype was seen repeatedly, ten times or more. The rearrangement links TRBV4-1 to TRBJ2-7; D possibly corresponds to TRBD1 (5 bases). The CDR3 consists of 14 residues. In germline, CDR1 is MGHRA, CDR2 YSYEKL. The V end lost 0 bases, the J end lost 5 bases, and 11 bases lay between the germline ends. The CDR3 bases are TGCGCCAGCAGCCAAGAGGGGCTGGTCGACGAGCAGTACTTC. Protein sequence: CASSQEGLVDEQYF.

CDR3 loop: CASSPGTGENQPQHF. CDR3 sequence (DNA): TGTGCCAGCAGCCCAGGGACAGGGGAAAATCAGCCCCAGCATTTT. The chain links TRBV12-3 or TRBV12-4 to TRBJ1-5; 10 positions match TRBD1. With V trimmed by 6 bases and J by 4 bases, 6 bases remained unmatched. CDR3 length equals 15 residues.

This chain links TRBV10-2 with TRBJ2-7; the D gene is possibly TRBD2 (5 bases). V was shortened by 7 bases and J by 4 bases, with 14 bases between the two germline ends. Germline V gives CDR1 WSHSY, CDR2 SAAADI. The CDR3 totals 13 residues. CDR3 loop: CASNAGNEYEQYF. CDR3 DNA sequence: TGCGCCAGCAACGCCGGGAACGAATACGAGCAGTACTTC.

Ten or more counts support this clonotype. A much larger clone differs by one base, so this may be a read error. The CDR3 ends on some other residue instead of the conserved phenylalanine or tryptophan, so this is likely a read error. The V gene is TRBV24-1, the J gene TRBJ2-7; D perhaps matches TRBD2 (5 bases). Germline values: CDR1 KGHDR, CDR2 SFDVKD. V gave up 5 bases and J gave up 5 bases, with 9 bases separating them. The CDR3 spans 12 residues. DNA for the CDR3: TGTGCCACCAGTGGAGGGATCAACGAGCAGTACCTC. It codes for CATSGGINEQYL.

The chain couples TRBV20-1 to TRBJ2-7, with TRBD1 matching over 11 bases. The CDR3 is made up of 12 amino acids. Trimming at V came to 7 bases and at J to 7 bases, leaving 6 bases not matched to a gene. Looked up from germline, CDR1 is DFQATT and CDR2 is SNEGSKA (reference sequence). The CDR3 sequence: CSGGQGAREQYF. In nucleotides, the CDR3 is TGCAGTGGAGGACAGGGGGCGAGAGAGCAGTACTTC.

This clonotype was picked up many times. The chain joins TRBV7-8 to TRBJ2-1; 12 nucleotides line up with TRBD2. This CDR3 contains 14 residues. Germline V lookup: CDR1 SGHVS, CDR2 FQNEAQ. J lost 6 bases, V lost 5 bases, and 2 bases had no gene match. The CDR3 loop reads CASSRTSGINEQFF. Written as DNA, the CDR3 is TGTGCCAGCAGCAGGACTAGCGGGATCAATGAGCAGTTCTTC.

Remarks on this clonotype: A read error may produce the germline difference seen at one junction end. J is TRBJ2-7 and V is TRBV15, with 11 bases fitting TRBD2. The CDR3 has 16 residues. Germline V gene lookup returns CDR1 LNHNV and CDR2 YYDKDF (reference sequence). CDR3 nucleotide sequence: TGTGCCACCAGCAGGGGTAGCGGGGGGGCGGGAGATACGCAGTATTTC. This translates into CATSRGSGGAGDTQYF.

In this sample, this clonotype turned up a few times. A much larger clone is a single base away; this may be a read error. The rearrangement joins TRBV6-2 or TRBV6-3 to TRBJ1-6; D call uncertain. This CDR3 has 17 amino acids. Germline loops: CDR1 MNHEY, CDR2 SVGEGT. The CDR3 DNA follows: TGTGCCAGCAGTTACTCCCGTGTCTCCAGGTATAATTCACTCCTCCACTTT. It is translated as CASSYSRVSRYNSLLHF.

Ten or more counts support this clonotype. The CDR3 DNA reads TGTGCCAGCAGCGGACAGAGATACTCCTACGAGCAGTACTTC. As protein: CASSGQRYSYEQYF. V usage is TRBV28 and J usage is TRBJ2-7, with D tentatively TRBD1 (6 bases). Trimming took 6 bases from V and 0 from J, leaving 12 bases between them. The CDR3 has 14 residues. Germline V gene lookup returns CDR1 MDHEN and CDR2 SYDVKM.

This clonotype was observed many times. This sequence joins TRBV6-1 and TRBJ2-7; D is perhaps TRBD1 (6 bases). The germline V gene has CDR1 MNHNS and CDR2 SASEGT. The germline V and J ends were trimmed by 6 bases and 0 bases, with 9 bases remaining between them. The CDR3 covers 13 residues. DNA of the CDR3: TGTGCCAGCAGACTACAGGGCTCCTACGAGCAGTACTTC. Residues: CASRLQGSYEQYF.

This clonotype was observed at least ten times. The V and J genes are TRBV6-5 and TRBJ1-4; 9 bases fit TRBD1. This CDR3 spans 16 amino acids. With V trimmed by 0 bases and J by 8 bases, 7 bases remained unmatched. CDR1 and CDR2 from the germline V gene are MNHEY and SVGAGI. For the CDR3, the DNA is TGTGCCAGCAGTTACTCGGTACAGGGGGCATGGGAAAAACTGTTTTTT. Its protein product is CASSYSVQGAWEKLFF.

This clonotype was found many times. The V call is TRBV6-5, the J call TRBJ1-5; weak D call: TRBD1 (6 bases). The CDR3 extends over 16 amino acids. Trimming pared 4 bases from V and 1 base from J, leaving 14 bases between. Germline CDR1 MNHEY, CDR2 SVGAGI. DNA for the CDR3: TGTGCCAGCAGTTCTCTACAGGGTGTAAGCAATCAGCCCCAGCATTTT. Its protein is CASSSLQGVSNQPQHF.

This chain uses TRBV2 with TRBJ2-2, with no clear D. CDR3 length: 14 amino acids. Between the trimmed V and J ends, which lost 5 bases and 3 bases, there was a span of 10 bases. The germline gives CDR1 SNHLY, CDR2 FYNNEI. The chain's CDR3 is CASSPDTYTGELFF. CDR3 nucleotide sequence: TGTGCCAGCAGTCCTGACACATACACCGGGGAGCTGTTTTTT.

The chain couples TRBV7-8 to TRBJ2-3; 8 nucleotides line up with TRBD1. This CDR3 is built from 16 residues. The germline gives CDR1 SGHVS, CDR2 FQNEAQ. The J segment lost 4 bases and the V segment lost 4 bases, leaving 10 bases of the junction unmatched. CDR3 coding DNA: TGTGCCAGCAGCTCCCAGGGGGCTCATCTTCCAGATACGCAGTATTTT. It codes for CASSSQGAHLPDTQYF.